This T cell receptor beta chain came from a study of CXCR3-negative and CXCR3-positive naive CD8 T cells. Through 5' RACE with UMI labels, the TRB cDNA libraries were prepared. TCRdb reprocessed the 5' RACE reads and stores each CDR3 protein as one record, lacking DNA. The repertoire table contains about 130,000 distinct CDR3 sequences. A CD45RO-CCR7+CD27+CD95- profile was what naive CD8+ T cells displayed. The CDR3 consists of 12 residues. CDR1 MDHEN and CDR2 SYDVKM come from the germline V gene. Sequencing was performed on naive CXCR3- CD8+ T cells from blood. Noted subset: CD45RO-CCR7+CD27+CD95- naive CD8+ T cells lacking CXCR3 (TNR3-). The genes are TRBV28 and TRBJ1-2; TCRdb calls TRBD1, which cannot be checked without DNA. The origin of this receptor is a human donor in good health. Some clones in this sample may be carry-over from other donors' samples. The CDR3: CASSHRYHGYTF.